This T cell receptor beta chain was obtained from a study of blood T cell repertoires in COVID-19. Study context: Both acute and convalescent COVID-19 samples were obtained from the United States, Italy and Spain. Sources were T cells, B-cell-depleted T cells, or PBMCs; the material itself was cDNA or gDNA.

In the authors' workflow: How many nucleated cells were present was estimated from reference gene primer amplification. Profiled with immunoSEQ multiplex PCR; TCRdb holds only in-frame clones, not every one. Clone size and V and J calls were adopted from that table, with D and trimming inferred from the DNA. The profile shows roughly 260,000 clones, almost 90% of them singletons. V was trimmed by 2 bases and J by 4 bases, leaving 13 bases between them. CDR1 and CDR2 from the germline V gene are SGDLS and YYNGEE. CDR3 length: 15 amino acids. The chain couples TRBV9 to TRBJ1-5; tentative D call: TRBD1 (6 bases). This sequence was found in a woman younger than 45 with COVID-19, enrolled during active disease. Sequenced material: peripheral blood. CDR3 DNA sequence: TGTGCCAGCAGCGTCTCAGGGGTCGGAAATCAGCCCCAGCATTTT. Its translation: CASSVSGVGNQPQHF.